This TCR beta chain was observed in a study of T-cell reconstitution after alpha-beta-depleted transplantation in children. This clonotype was detected only a few times. Preparation of the TCRbeta library used unique molecular identifiers. MiXCR, applied by TCRdb to the PCR reads, yields one record per CDR3 protein. The top ten clones hold around 5.8% of a sample with some 490,000 distinct CDR3 sequences, about an eighth of them seen once. This clonotype originated in a human donor who donated a stem cell graft to a child with combined immunodeficiency. Sequenced material: PBMCs from the stem cell graft donor, taken from the stem cell graft.

The CDR3 reads CSAPGTTGYNEQFF. Written as DNA, the CDR3 is TGCAGTGCTCCAGGGACTACAGGTTACAATGAGCAGTTCTTC. V usage is TRBV20-1 and J usage is TRBJ2-1, with 7 nucleotides matching TRBD2. Germline values: CDR1 DFQATT, CDR2 SNEGSKA (reference sequence). The CDR3 covers 14 residues. V shed 5 bases and J 4 bases; nucleotides not matched to a gene: 8.